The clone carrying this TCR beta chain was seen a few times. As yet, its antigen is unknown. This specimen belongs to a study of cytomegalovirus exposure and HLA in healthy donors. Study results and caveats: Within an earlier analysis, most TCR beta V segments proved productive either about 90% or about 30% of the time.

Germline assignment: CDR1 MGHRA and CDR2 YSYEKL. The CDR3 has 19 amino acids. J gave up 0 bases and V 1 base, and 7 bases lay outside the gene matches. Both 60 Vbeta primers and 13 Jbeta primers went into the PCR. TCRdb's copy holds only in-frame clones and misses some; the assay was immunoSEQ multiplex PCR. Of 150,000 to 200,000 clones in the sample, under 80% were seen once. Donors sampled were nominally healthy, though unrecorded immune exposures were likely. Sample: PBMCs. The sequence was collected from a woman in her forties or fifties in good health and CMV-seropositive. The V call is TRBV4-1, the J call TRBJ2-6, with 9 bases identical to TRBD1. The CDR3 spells CASSQGPDRGLSGANVLTF. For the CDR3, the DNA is TGCGCCAGCAGCCAAGGGCCGGACAGGGGACTCTCTGGGGCCAACGTCCTGACTTTC.